This T cell receptor (beta chain) was sequenced during a study of long-term antiretroviral therapy in people with HIV (dated by TCRdb to about 2022). Looking at the study overall: Collection of the earliest samples took place about a decade ahead of the 2015 WHO recommendation for immediate ART, at a time when ART was typically delayed until CD4 counts fell. This retrospective serial study examined whether starting ART and sustained HIV suppression were associated with changes in the composition and diversity of the TRB repertoire in peripheral blood. A total of over 150 cryopreserved PBMC samples came from around 30 adults with confirmed HIV infection and were collected serially over a mean of roughly 6 years (range 1-12). Of the roughly 30 participants with HIV, about a dozen were female. Test extractions of a monoclonal T-cell line alongside under 35 polyclonal samples showed no cross-contamination during QIAcube processing.

Compared with germline, V lacks 7 bases and J lacks 6 bases; bases without a gene match: 12. According to the germline V gene (reference sequence), CDR1 reads MNHEY and CDR2 reads SMNVEV. The CDR3 measures 15 amino acids from cysteine to phenylalanine. Only the CDR3 region is kept as DNA, spanning 45 bases read in frame from base 1. This clone appeared once. Its specific antigen is unknown. The sample holds no much larger clone one base away, and base qualities are not on file. Results and caveats for the whole study, not just this receptor: Compared with controls, HIV repertoires had narrower CDR3 length ranges, and the network structure pointed to an antigen-experienced repertoire that shifted only slightly toward naive after ART. The samples span the years 2004 to 2017, and the ART regimens used at that time may not be as effective as current regimens. Starting ART was linked to a significant rise in TRB diversity, yet even after long-term ART the diversity remained significantly lower than in transplant donor controls. Expanded TRB clones identified before ART initiation dominated the repertoire across all time points, though the dominance fluctuated and decreased in many PLHIV after ART. Because pre-ART samples had limited cell numbers, unsorted PBMC were profiled rather than sorted CD4+ and CD8+ T cells. Inferences about post-ART repertoire changes were limited because no data were available on ART adherence, viral resistance or therapy changes. Owing to limited PBMC availability, only the TCR beta chain was sequenced, without alpha chain pairing.

To be included, a participant needed at least one PBMC sample from before ART initiation plus at least two post-ART samples. Treatment was received in the United States of America by all participants with HIV. Cryopreserved samples of about 0.95-10 million PBMC were thawed and washed before DNA extraction. At the time of the earliest PBMC sample, participants with HIV were aged between about 20 and 54 years. Each participant contributed PBMC samples from 1-4 timepoints before ART initiation and 2-8 timepoints after ART initiation, with a median of 7 samples. For every participant, serial HIV viral load, CD4+ T-cell count, ART history and demographic data were obtained. Using a Qiagen kit on a QIAcube, genomic DNA was extracted from unsorted PBMC, with samples processed in batches of 12. The immunoSEQ hsTCRB v3.0 assay was used at survey level resolution to sequence the TRB variable region. The targeted TRB sequencing depth was roughly 35,000-50,000 T-cell genomes per sample. TRB libraries were pooled and sequenced on an Illumina MiSeq using a v3 150-cycle kit. For the original study's pipeline: Repertoire analysis ran in R within a reproducible Nextflow workflow covering QC, data transformation and analysis. LymphoSeq2, an R package for AIRR-Seq data exploration, was used to implement custom analyses. Several samples that yielded fewer than 5000 total TRB sequences were excluded, so that approximately 200 HIV repertoires were analyzed. Among the roughly 190 retained HIV repertoires, some 60 were collected before ART initiation and 129 after ART initiation. Repertoires were downsampled to 5000 TRB nucleotide sequences, with summary statistics averaged over 100 downsampling iterations. Only TRB sequences with CDR3 regions of at least seven amino acids were retained for analysis. A Shannon entropy-derived clonality score and the Gini coefficient were used to measure diversity. In the repertoire networks, any two of the top 5000 CDR3 amino acid sequences were linked whenever the two sequences differed by an edit distance of one. Antigen specificity groups and MHC restriction were predicted for TRB CDR3 amino acid sequences with GLIPH2. CDR3 amino acid sequences were matched against VDJdb and McPAS-TCR to flag known CMV, EBV, HIV or tissue antigen associations. Pre-ART, post-ART and control groups were compared with Wilcoxon signed-rank tests and Holm-Bonferroni correction. TCRdb mirrors the immuneACCESS table, restricted to in-frame sequences. Some clones are absent from its copies; in checked studies, under half trace to an unresolved V gene, and the reason for the others is unknown. V and J calls and clone size follow that table, whereas D and trimming were derived from the DNA. The sample table records over 30,000 clones; about 96% of these occur just once. Around 2.7% of the sample is in the top ten clones.

Sequenced material: unsorted PBMCs, taken 6.9 years after starting antiretroviral therapy. This receptor chain uses TRBV27 and TRBJ2-1, with 7 central nucleotides matching TRBD2. The receptor's source is a man aged 25-45 years with HIV. Read as DNA, the sequence is TGTGCCAGCACCCCGGCGGGTAGCGGGCTCAATGAGCAGTTCTTC. The translation is CASTPAGSGLNEQFF.